The rows below give T cell receptor beta chains drawn from one sample of a study of blood T cell repertoires in COVID-19. Clones were read by immunoSEQ multiplex PCR, and TCRdb kept only the in-frame ones, dropping some. The table includes about 73,000 clones, 75% to 80% detected once. The specimen was peripheral blood. These receptors were taken from a man between 65 and 79 years old with COVID-19, enrolled during active disease. The CDR3 runs from the conserved cysteine through the conserved F or W. A D gene is named only where the DNA matches it firmly. Not all rows give a size; the values are once, few, many and, for expanded clones, a class.

TRBV5-4,TRBD2,TRBJ2-7,-,CASSLDEGSGTRSSYEQYF,TGTGCCAGCAGCTTGGACGAGGGGAGCGGGACGAGAAGCTCCTACGAGCAGTACTTC
TRBV6-5,TRBD1,TRBJ1-6,-,CASSYWGQYNSPLHF,TGTGCCAGCAGTTACTGGGGACAGTATAATTCACCCCTCCACTTT
TRBV19,TRBD1,TRBJ1-2,-,CASSPTGEDGYTF,TGTGCCAGTAGCCCGACAGGGGAGGATGGCTACACCTTC
TRBV5-4,-,TRBJ2-7,once,CASSLSRGGGSYEQYF,TGTGCCAGCAGCTTGAGCAGAGGTGGAGGCTCCTACGAGCAGTACTTC
TRBV2,-,TRBJ2-3,-,CASSVTGLGTDTQYF,TGTGCCAGCAGCGTAACAGGTTTGGGGACAGATACGCAGTATTTT
TRBV7-3,-,TRBJ1-1,-,CASSPTGYTEAFF,TGTGCCAGCAGCCCCACGGGGTACACTGAAGCTTTCTTT
TRBV28,-,TRBJ2-3,-,CASSLQGSPVDTQYF,TGTGCCAGCAGTCTCCAGGGTTCCCCAGTAGATACGCAGTATTTT
TRBV4-1,-,TRBJ1-5,-,CASSQVFRASRNNQPQHF,TGCGCCAGCAGCCAAGTCTTCAGGGCCAGCCGAAACAATCAGCCCCAGCATTTT
TRBV7-9,-,TRBJ1-4,few,CASSQLSEKLFF,TGTGCCAGCAGTCAACTCTCAGAAAAACTGTTTTTT
TRBV2,-,TRBJ1-5,-,CASSDEGRNQPQHF,TGTGCCAGCAGTGACGAGGGCCGCAATCAGCCCCAGCATTTT
TRBV7-8,TRBD1,TRBJ1-1,-,CASSIRDRLNTEAFF,TGTGCCAGCAGCATTCGGGACAGGCTGAACACTGAAGCTTTCTTT
TRBV5-1,-,TRBJ1-6,-,CASSLGWTALNSPLHF,TGCGCCAGCAGCTTGGGGTGGACAGCGCTAAATTCACCCCTCCACTTT
TRBV6-2/TRBV6-3,TRBD2,TRBJ2-7,-,CASSLTSGAVGEQYF,TGTGCCAGCAGCCTGACTAGCGGGGCCGTCGGAGAGCAGTACTTC
TRBV5-1,TRBD1,TRBJ1-5,-,CASSPAPGTGGNQPQHF,TGCGCCAGCAGCCCGGCACCCGGGACAGGGGGCAATCAGCCCCAGCATTTT
TRBV6-2/TRBV6-3,-,TRBJ2-1,-,CASSVIARTYNEQFF,TGTGCCAGCAGTGTAATAGCTAGAACCTACAATGAGCAGTTCTTC
TRBV25-1,TRBD2,TRBJ2-7,-,CASNGLADSYEQYF,TGTGCCAGCAATGGACTAGCGGATAGTTACGAGCAGTACTTC
TRBV3-1/TRBV3-2,-,TRBJ1-3,-,CASSQDPIRGSGNTIYF,TGTGCCAGCAGCCAAGATCCGATTCGCGGCTCTGGAAACACCATATATTTT
TRBV7-3,-,TRBJ1-5,-,CASSLTTGQPQHF,TGTGCCAGCAGCTTAACCACTGGTCAGCCCCAGCATTTT
TRBV5-1,TRBD1,TRBJ2-7,few,CASSSQDRGTYEQYF,TGCGCCAGCAGCTCACAGGACAGGGGTACCTACGAGCAGTACTTC
TRBV5-3,TRBD2,TRBJ2-3,-,CARTRGKRTDTQYF,TGTGCCAGAACGCGGGGGAAACGCACAGATACGCAGTATTTT
TRBV5-4,TRBD2,TRBJ2-1,-,CASSQVGLGIVGQFF,TGTGCCAGCAGCCAGGTGGGACTAGGAATAGTGGGGCAGTTCTTC
TRBV28,-,TRBJ1-5,-,CASSEAGQDQHF,TGTGCCAGCAGTGAAGCAGGGCAGGACCAGCATTTT
TRBV27,TRBD1,TRBJ1-2,-,CASSPTGLGQGNLLHGYTF,TGTGCCAGCAGTCCTACGGGATTGGGACAGGGAAACTTGCTACATGGCTACACCTTC
TRBV28,TRBD1,TRBJ1-1,few,CASSLPGQGVGLSTEAFF,TGTGCCAGCAGTTTACCAGGACAGGGAGTTGGGCTGAGCACTGAAGCTTTCTTT
TRBV28,-,TRBJ1-4,-,CASTKVGGNQNEKLFF,TGTGCCAGCACCAAGGTGGGGGGTAACCAAAATGAAAAACTGTTTTTT
TRBV6-1,TRBD1,TRBJ2-7,-,CASSDRGRYGEQYF,TGTGCCAGCAGTGACAGGGGGCGGTACGGGGAGCAGTACTTC
TRBV10-3,-,TRBJ1-1,-,CAISESRVSGLNTEAFF,TGTGCCATCAGTGAGTCCCGCGTGAGTGGGCTGAACACTGAAGCTTTCTTT
TRBV5-1,-,TRBJ2-2,-,CASYAGGGVGTGELFF,TGCGCCAGCTACGCCGGTGGAGGGGTGGGCACCGGGGAGCTGTTTTTT
TRBV7-2,-,TRBJ1-6,-,CASSQRQNNSPLHF,TGTGCCAGCAGCCAGAGGCAGAATAATTCACCCCTCCACTTT
TRBV7-8,TRBD1,TRBJ2-7,-,CASSSPPGTGAMYEQYF,TGTGCCAGCAGCTCCCCGCCCGGGACAGGGGCGATGTACGAGCAGTACTTC
TRBV11-3,TRBD1,TRBJ2-1,-,CASSRGGTGILNEQFF,TGTGCCAGCAGCCGTGGTGGGACAGGGATCCTCAATGAGCAGTTCTTC